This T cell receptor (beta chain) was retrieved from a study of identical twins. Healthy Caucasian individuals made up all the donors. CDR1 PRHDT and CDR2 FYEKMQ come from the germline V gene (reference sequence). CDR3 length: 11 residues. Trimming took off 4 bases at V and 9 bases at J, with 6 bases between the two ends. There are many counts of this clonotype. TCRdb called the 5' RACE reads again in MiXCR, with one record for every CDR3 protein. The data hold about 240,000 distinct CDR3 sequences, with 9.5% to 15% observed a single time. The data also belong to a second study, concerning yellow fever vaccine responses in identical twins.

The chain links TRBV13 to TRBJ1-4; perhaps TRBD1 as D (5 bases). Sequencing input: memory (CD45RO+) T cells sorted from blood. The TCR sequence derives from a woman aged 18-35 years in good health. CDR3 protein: CASSSGKKLFF. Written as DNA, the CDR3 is TGTGCCAGCAGCTCAGGGAAAAAACTGTTTTTT.